Following are 15 T cell receptor beta chains from one sample sequenced in a study of T cell responses to AZD1222 COVID-19 vaccine. TCRdb's table, derived via immunoSEQ multiplex PCR, lists solely in-frame clones and lacks some. The sample lists 150,000 to 200,000 clones, approximately 95% occurring once. The sample consisted of peripheral blood, taken on day 0 of AZD1222 vaccination. The receptor source for this set is an adult in good health.

This chain uses TRBV2 with TRBJ1-2; D remains unclear. The germline V gene encodes CDR1 SNHLY and CDR2 FYNNEI. V was clipped by 0 bases and J by 4 bases, with 12 bases between them. This CDR3 contains 15 residues. This CDR3 reads CASSEARRSGYGYTF. CDR3 DNA: TGTGCCAGCAGTGAAGCGCGTCGAAGCGGCTATGGCTACACCTTC.

The chain uses TRBV5-4 and TRBJ1-2; 10 bases are a match to TRBD1. Germline CDR1 and CDR2: SGHNT and YYREEE (reference sequence). With V trimmed by 2 bases and J by 1 base, 8 bases remained unmatched. The CDR3 consists of 17 residues. CDR3 in amino acids: CASSFRDRGPFNYGYTF. The CDR3, as DNA: TGTGCCAGCAGCTTTCGAGACAGGGGGCCTTTTAACTATGGCTACACCTTC.

The J gene is TRBJ1-2, the V gene TRBV6-1, with D possibly TRBD1 on 6 matching bases. V was trimmed by 2 bases and J by 4 bases, leaving 14 bases between them. Germline V CDR1 and CDR2: MNHNS, SASEGT. There are 15 residues in the CDR3. In DNA form, the CDR3 reads TGTGCCAGCAGTGAATTGGGGGCAACTAGCTATGGCTACACCTTC. Protein: CASSELGATSYGYTF.

V is TRBV19 and J is TRBJ2-3, with D tentatively TRBD2 (6 bases). Looked up from germline, CDR1 is LNHDA and CDR2 is SQIVND (reference sequence). The ends were cut back, 7 bases at V and 4 bases at J, with 18 bases in the middle. CDR3 length equals 15 residues. The CDR3 reads CASKRLVDVADTQYF. In DNA, the CDR3 is TGTGCCAGTAAACGACTAGTCGACGTGGCAGATACGCAGTATTTT.

The chain is built from TRBV6-5 and TRBJ1-5, with D hard to call. CDR3 length: 14 amino acids. The V gene's germline CDR1 is MNHEY and CDR2 SVGAGI. V lost 5 bases and J lost 2, with 10 bases in between. DNA for the CDR3: TGTGCCAGCAGTCCCGAGGCAGGCAATCAGCCCCAGCATTTT. Translation: CASSPEAGNQPQHF.

This clone was seen a few times. The gene calls are TRBV29-1 and TRBJ2-1, with D tentatively TRBD2 (6 bases). Germline V CDR1 and CDR2: SQVTM, ANQGSEA. The CDR3 runs to 16 residues. V lost 5 bases and J 6 bases, leaving 23 bases between the germline ends. DNA for the CDR3: TGCAGCGTTTATGGGGCAGTTACAACCGGGGGCAATGAGCAGTTCTTC. This codes for CSVYGAVTTGGNEQFF.

The V and J genes are TRBV11-2 and TRBJ1-2; weak D call: TRBD1 (5 bases). Germline V CDR1 and CDR2: SGHAT, FQNNGV. The CDR3 is 14 residues long. Trimming left V 1 base short and J 7 bases short, with 13 bases between. CDR3 nucleotides: TGTGCCAGCAGCTTAGCGCGGGGGAATGGTGGCTACACCTTC. Encoded protein: CASSLARGNGGYTF.

The V call is TRBV6-5, the J call TRBJ1-1; D is undetermined. Germline values: CDR1 MNHEY, CDR2 SVGAGI. The CDR3 sequence is 14 residues long. Between the trimmed V and J ends, which lost 6 bases and 1 base, there was a span of 12 bases. As DNA, the CDR3 is TGTGCCAGCAGAAGGCCGGTTCGGAACACTGAAGCTTTCTTT. Amino acids: CASRRPVRNTEAFF.

J is TRBJ1-1 and V is TRBV6-4; D remains unclear. Trimming removed 2 bases at V and 0 bases at J, with 10 bases between. CDR3 length: 15 residues. Germline CDR1 and CDR2: MRHNA and SNTAGT. In DNA, the CDR3 is TGTGCCAGCAGTGACAAGGGTGGTATGAACACTGAAGCTTTCTTT. Amino acids: CASSDKGGMNTEAFF.

This chain uses TRBV5-8 with TRBJ1-1; D gene unclear. V lost 0 bases and J 1 base, leaving 7 bases between the germline ends. This CDR3 has 14 residues. Germline V lookup: CDR1 SGHTS, CDR2 YDEGEE. In DNA, the CDR3 is TGTGCCAGCAGCTTGGAGTATGGGAACACTGAAGCTTTCTTT. It encodes CASSLEYGNTEAFF.

This chain links TRBV6-1 with TRBJ1-1, with unresolved D. Germline lookup yields CDR1 MNHNS and CDR2 SASEGT. V gave up 1 base and J gave up 1 base, with 7 bases separating them. This CDR3 is built from 14 residues. The CDR3 loop reads CASSEGSRNTEAFF. Here the CDR3 DNA reads TGTGCCAGCAGTGAAGGGTCACGGAACACTGAAGCTTTCTTT.

The V call is TRBV6-1, the J call TRBJ2-7; D perhaps matches TRBD2 (6 bases). This CDR3 has 15 residues. From germline, CDR1 is MNHNS and CDR2 SASEGT. The V and J ends lost 1 base and 5 bases respectively, with 15 bases between them. The DNA of the CDR3 is TGTGCCAGCAGTGAAGAACCGGGGAGGTTCCACGAGCAGTACTTC. Protein product: CASSEEPGRFHEQYF.

The rearrangement links TRBV27 to TRBJ1-6; a possible D gene is TRBD1 (6 bases). The CDR3 covers 14 residues. The ends were cut back, 6 bases at V and 2 bases at J, with 8 bases in the middle. Per the germline V gene, CDR1 is MNHEY and CDR2 is SMNVEV (reference sequence). The CDR3 sequence is CASRTGTYNSPLHF. The CDR3 nucleotides are TGTGCCAGCAGAACAGGGACCTATAATTCACCCCTCCACTTT.

The chain employs TRBV6-1 and TRBJ1-3; D uncertain. Germline lookup yields CDR1 MNHNS and CDR2 SASEGT. Trimming removed 2 bases from V and 2 bases from J, with 7 bases in between. The CDR3 spans 14 residues. CDR3 sequence (DNA): TGTGCCAGCAGTGAATTGGCCGCTGGAAACACCATATATTTT. Amino acid sequence: CASSELAAGNTIYF.

The table lists this clone with a count of one. V usage is TRBV7-9 and J usage is TRBJ2-7, with TRBD1 matching 8 bases. The CDR3 consists of 16 residues. CDR1 and CDR2 (germline): SEHNR, FQNEAQ (reference sequence). The junction had 6 bases not matched to a gene; V was cut back by 0 bases and J by 2 bases. CDR3 in amino acids: CASSLAGQGPTYEQYF. DNA of the CDR3: TGTGCCAGCAGCTTAGCCGGACAGGGACCCACCTACGAGCAGTACTTC.